This T cell receptor beta chain comes out of a study of blood T cells in healthy people across ages. Study outcomes and limitations: It was not known whether donors were CMV positive (a possible confounder of expanded clonotype changes).

Concerning this clonotype itself: Antigen specificity is unknown.

CDR3 length equals 15 residues. The ends were cut back, 3 bases at V and 0 bases at J, with 12 bases in the middle. CDR1 is SNHLY and CDR2 is FYNNEI in the germline V gene. Combining a sample-barcoded 5' primer with a J-beta primer mix, a second PCR ran for roughly 7 to 12 cycles. TCRdb ran MiXCR on the 5' RACE reads and lists one entry per CDR3 protein. The sample holds about 830,000 distinct CDR3 sequences, about 62% seen once. V and J are TRBV2 and TRBJ2-7; D is undetermined. The TCR comes from a man aged 25 to 40 in good health. Sequenced sample: blood. CDR3 nucleotides: TGTGCCAGCAGTGAGAGCGTACACAGCTCCTACGAGCAGTACTTC. This gives the protein CASSESVHSSYEQYF.